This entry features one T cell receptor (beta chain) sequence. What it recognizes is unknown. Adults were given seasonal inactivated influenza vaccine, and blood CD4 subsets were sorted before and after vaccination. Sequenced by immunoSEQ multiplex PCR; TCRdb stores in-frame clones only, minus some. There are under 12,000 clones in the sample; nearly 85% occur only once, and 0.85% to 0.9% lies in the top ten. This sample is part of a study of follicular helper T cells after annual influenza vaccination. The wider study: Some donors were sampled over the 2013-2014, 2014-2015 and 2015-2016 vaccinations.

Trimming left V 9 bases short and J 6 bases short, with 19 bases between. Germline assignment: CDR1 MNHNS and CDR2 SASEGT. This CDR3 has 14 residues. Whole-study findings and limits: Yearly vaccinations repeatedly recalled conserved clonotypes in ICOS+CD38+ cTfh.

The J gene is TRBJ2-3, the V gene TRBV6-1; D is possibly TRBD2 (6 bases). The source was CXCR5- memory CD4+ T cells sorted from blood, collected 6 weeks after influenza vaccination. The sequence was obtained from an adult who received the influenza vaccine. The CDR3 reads CASKTGGPGDTQYF. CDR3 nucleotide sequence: TGTGCCAGTAAAACCGGGGGACCGGGGGATACGCAGTATTTT.